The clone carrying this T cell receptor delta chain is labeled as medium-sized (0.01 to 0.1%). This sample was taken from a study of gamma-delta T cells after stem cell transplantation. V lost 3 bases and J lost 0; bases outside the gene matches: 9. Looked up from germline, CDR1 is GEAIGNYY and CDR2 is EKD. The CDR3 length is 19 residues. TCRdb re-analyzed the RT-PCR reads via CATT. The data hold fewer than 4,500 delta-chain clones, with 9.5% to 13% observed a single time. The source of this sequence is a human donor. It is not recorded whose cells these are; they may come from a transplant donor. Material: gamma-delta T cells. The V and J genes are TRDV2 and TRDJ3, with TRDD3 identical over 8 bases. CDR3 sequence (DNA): TGTGCCTGTGACGCTGGGGGACCCCCTCGCTCCTGGGACACCCGACAGATGTTTTTC. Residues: CACDAGGPPRSWDTRQMFF.